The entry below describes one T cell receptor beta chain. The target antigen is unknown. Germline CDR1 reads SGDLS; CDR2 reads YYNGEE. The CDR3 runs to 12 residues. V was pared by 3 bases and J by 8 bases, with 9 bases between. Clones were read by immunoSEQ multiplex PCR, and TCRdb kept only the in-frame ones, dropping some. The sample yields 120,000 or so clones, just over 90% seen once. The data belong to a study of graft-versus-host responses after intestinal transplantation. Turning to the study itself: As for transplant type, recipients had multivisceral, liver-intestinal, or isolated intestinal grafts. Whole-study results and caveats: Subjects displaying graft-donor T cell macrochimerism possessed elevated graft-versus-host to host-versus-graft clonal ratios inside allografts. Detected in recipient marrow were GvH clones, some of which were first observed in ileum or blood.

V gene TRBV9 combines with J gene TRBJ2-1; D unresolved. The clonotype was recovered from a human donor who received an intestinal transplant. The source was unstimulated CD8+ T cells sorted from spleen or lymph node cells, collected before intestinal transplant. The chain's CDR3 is CASSAQYYEQFF. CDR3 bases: TGTGCCAGCAGCGCCCAGTACTATGAGCAGTTCTTC.